What follows are 30 T cell receptor beta chains derived from one specimen sequenced in a study of cytomegalovirus exposure and HLA in healthy donors. The PCR made use of 60 Vbeta and 13 Jbeta primers. This table comes from immunoSEQ multiplex PCR, and its TCRdb copy is limited to in-frame clones, with some not included. The sample has 150,000 to 200,000 clones, roughly 77% seen once. Sequenced sample: PBMCs. Receptors were obtained from a man aged 18-30 years in good health and CMV-seropositive.

In DNA form, the CDR3 reads TGCGCCAGCAGCTTGCTGGAACAGCCGAACACTGAAGCTTTCTTT. This gives the protein CASSLLEQPNTEAFF. The chain links TRBV5-1 to TRBJ1-1; no definite D call. V gave up 1 base and J gave up 1 base, with 11 bases separating them. CDR1 SGHRS and CDR2 YFSETQ come from the germline V gene. The CDR3 length is 15 residues. Combining the CDR3 with reference TRBV5-1 and TRBJ1-1 gives the whole variable domain KAGVTQTPRYLIKTRGQQVTLSCSPISGHRSVSWYQQTPGQGLQFLFEYFSETQRNKGNFPGRFSGRQFSNSRSEMNVSTLELGDSALYLCASSLLEQPNTEAFFGQGTRLTVV.

The CDR3 nucleotides read TGTGCCAGCAGTTCAGATTGGACAAGGGGGAACACTGAAGCTTTCTTT. This encodes CASSSDWTRGNTEAFF. The chain is built from TRBV27 and TRBJ1-1, with a tentative D call TRBD1 (5 bases). The germline V and J ends were trimmed by 4 bases and 1 base, with 16 bases remaining between them. The length of the CDR3 is 16 residues. The germline CDR1 and CDR2 sequences are MNHEY and SMNVEV (reference sequence).

The chain carries TRBV4-1 and TRBJ2-1; TRBD2 agrees at 10 bases. The junction had 6 bases not matched to a gene; V was cut back by 5 bases and J by 2 bases. The CDR3 runs to 16 residues. The germline V gene has CDR1 MGHRA and CDR2 YSYEKL. CDR3: CASSVTSGNPYNEQFF. In DNA, the CDR3 is TGCGCCAGCAGCGTAACTAGCGGGAACCCCTACAATGAGCAGTTCTTC.

This chain connects TRBV10-3 to TRBJ1-5, with TRBD1 as a possible D gene (5 bases). This CDR3 is 14 amino acids long. CDR1 and CDR2 from the germline V gene are ENHRY and SYGVKD. The V and J ends lost 2 bases and 7 bases respectively, with 12 bases between them. This CDR3 reads CAISEVGGGQPQHF. For the CDR3, the DNA is TGTGCCATCAGTGAGGTCGGGGGGGGGCAGCCCCAGCATTTT.

J is TRBJ2-3 and V is TRBV5-1; weak D call: TRBD1 (5 bases). V was pared by 2 bases and J by 2 bases, with 12 bases between. The CDR3 consists of 15 residues. From germline, CDR1 is SGHRS and CDR2 YFSETQ. The CDR3 reads CASSLEGAFTDTQYF. The CDR3 DNA sequence: TGCGCCAGCAGCTTAGAAGGGGCCTTCACAGATACGCAGTATTTT.

This sequence joins TRBV11-2 and TRBJ2-3; D might be TRBD2 (5 bases). CDR1 is SGHAT and CDR2 is FQNNGV in the germline V gene. The CDR3 contains 14 residues. Trimming stripped 2 bases from V and 6 bases from J, with 12 bases between. The DNA for the CDR3 is TGTGCCAGCAGCTTACTTTCCGAGCGGGATACGCAGTATTTT. It is translated as CASSLLSERDTQYF.

This chain connects TRBV30 to TRBJ1-3; D is uncertain. The CDR3 length is 11 residues. Trimming pared 3 bases from V and 3 bases from J, leaving 3 bases between. Per germline, CDR1 GTSNPN and CDR2 SVGIG (reference sequence). The DNA of the CDR3 is TGTGCCTGGAGCAGTGGAAACACCATATATTTT. Protein sequence: CAWSSGNTIYF.

V gene TRBV7-6 combines with J gene TRBJ2-1; 8 nucleotides agree with TRBD2. J was trimmed by 8 bases and V by 0 bases; bases with no gene match: 6. Germline V CDR1 and CDR2: SGHVS, FNYEAQ. The CDR3 is 15 residues long. CDR3 sequence: CASSLADEREYEQFF. The CDR3 DNA sequence: TGTGCCAGCAGCTTAGCGGATGAGCGGGAGTATGAGCAGTTCTTC.

The chain joins TRBV6-6 to TRBJ1-1, with TRBD1 matching over 8 bases. Germline V gene lookup returns CDR1 MNHNY and CDR2 SVGAGI (reference sequence). Trimming removed 5 bases from V and 0 bases from J; junction bases left unmatched: 5. This CDR3 is built from 15 residues. DNA for the CDR3: TGTGCCAGCAGTGGACCAGGGGGCTTGAACACTGAAGCTTTCTTT. It specifies CASSGPGGLNTEAFF.

The J gene is TRBJ1-4, the V gene TRBV19; 7 bases are shared with TRBD1. CDR3 length equals 15 residues. CDR1 is LNHDA, CDR2 SQIVND, per germline (reference sequence). The V segment lost 4 bases and the J segment 7 bases; nucleotides outside the gene matches: 9. CDR3 nucleotide sequence: TGTGCCAGTAGTAATCCTGGACAGGATTCTGAAAAACTGTTTTTT. Protein: CASSNPGQDSEKLFF.

The rearrangement uses TRBV6-1 and TRBJ2-5, with a weak D call TRBD2 (5 bases). V lost 3 bases and J 7 bases, leaving 15 bases between the germline ends. CDR3 size: 14 residues. Germline V gene lookup returns CDR1 MNHNS and CDR2 SASEGT. CDR3 in amino acids: CASSELAKSGTQYF. The CDR3 nucleotides are TGTGCCAGCAGTGAGCTCGCCAAAAGCGGGACCCAGTACTTC.

The chain links TRBV6-1 to TRBJ2-7; D unclear. Trimming removed 6 bases from V and 4 bases from J, with 13 bases in between. The V gene's germline CDR1 is MNHNS and CDR2 SASEGT. The CDR3 runs to 13 residues. CDR3: CASSSKLGYEQYV. Here the CDR3 DNA reads TGTGCCAGCAGCTCGAAGCTCGGGTACGAGCAGTACGTC.

This clone has a handful of counts. The rearrangement uses TRBV2 and TRBJ1-4; TRBD1 might be the D (5 bases). The V end lost 10 bases, the J end lost 7 bases, and 16 bases lay between the germline ends. Per the germline V gene, CDR1 is SNHLY and CDR2 is FYNNEI. This CDR3 comprises 13 residues. The CDR3 is CAIMTVRGEKLFF. The CDR3 DNA follows: TGTGCCATCATGACCGTAAGGGGTGAAAAACTGTTTTTT.

The sample holds one count of this clone. The chain is built from TRBV19 and TRBJ2-3; D gene unclear. V lost 8 bases, J lost 0 bases, and 12 bases lay in between. The CDR3 runs to 14 residues. Germline V lookup: CDR1 LNHDA, CDR2 SQIVND (reference sequence). CDR3 DNA: TGTGCCAGTTCAGAAGTAGCTAGCACAGATACGCAGTATTTT. It encodes CASSEVASTDTQYF. Together with reference TRBV19 and TRBJ2-3, the CDR3 gives the full variable domain: DGGITQSPKYLFRKEGQNVTLSCEQNLNHDAMYWYRQDPGQGLRLIYYSQIVNDFQKGDIAEGYSVSREKKESFPLTVTSAQKNPTAFYLCASSEVASTDTQYFGPGTRLTVL.

The chain is built from TRBV30 and TRBJ1-6, with TRBD1 matching over 8 bases. The CDR3 length is 15 residues. Germline V gene sequence: CDR1 GTSNPN, CDR2 SVGIG (reference sequence). V shed 4 bases, J shed 7 bases, and the junction held 9 bases outside the gene matches. The CDR3 nucleotides read TGTGCCTGGAAGGGGCTGACAGGGGCGAATTCACCCCTCCACTTT. Residues: CAWKGLTGANSPLHF.

This chain links TRBV7-9 with TRBJ2-1; 8 bases map to TRBD1. The germline CDR1 and CDR2 sequences are SEHNR and FQNEAQ (reference sequence). This CDR3 is 15 amino acids long. The trim removed 6 bases at V and 9 bases at J, leaving 13 bases unmatched. Written as DNA, the CDR3 is TGTGCCAGCAGGCCTCGGGACAGGCTAGCAAGTGAGCAGTTCTTC. Translated: CASRPRDRLASEQFF.

This clone was seen only a few times. V is TRBV25-1 and J is TRBJ1-3; D is uncertain. The CDR3 sequence is 12 residues long. In germline, CDR1 is MGHDK, CDR2 SYGVNS. V dropped 1 base and J dropped 7 bases, with 5 bases sitting between them. CDR3 nucleotides: TGTGCCAGCAGTGAATCGGAGAACACCATATATTTT. The encoded protein is CASSESENTIYF.

V usage is TRBV19 and J usage is TRBJ2-1, with TRBD1 as a possible D gene (6 bases). This CDR3 contains 14 residues. Germline V CDR1 and CDR2: LNHDA, SQIVND (reference sequence). The V gene lost 10 bases and the J gene lost 5 bases, with 18 bases spanning the gap. This CDR3 reads CATLTGTPNNEQFF. The CDR3 DNA reads as TGTGCCACTCTTACCGGGACACCAAACAATGAGCAGTTCTTC. Supplemented by reference TRBV19 and TRBJ2-1, the full variable domain reads DGGITQSPKYLFRKEGQNVTLSCEQNLNHDAMYWYRQDPGQGLRLIYYSQIVNDFQKGDIAEGYSVSREKKESFPLTVTSAQKNPTAFYLCATLTGTPNNEQFFGPGTRLTVL.

The chain links TRBV7-8 to TRBJ2-1; 7 positions match TRBD1. The CDR3 has 17 residues. Trimming at V came to 5 bases and at J to 7 bases, leaving 17 bases not matched to a gene. CDR1 is SGHVS, CDR2 FQNEAQ, per germline. The CDR3 spells CASSRHPVPGQRNEQFF. CDR3 DNA sequence: TGTGCCAGCAGCCGACATCCCGTTCCGGGACAGAGAAATGAGCAGTTCTTC.

The V call is TRBV5-1, the J call TRBJ1-2; 8 bases are shared with TRBD1. The J segment lost 10 bases and the V segment lost 2 bases, leaving 4 bases of the junction unmatched. This CDR3 is 12 amino acids long. Germline V gene lookup returns CDR1 SGHRS and CDR2 YFSETQ. CDR3 residues: CASSFGTGPYTF. CDR3 nucleotides: TGCGCCAGCAGCTTCGGGACAGGCCCCTACACCTTC.

The CDR3 nucleotides are TGTGCCAGCAGCCAAGGTGGCAGGGTATCTGGAAACACCATATATTTT. Amino acid sequence: CASSQGGRVSGNTIYF. V gene TRBV4-2 combines with J gene TRBJ1-3; TRBD1 might be the D (5 bases). The CDR3 runs 16 residues. Germline V lookup: CDR1 LGHNA, CDR2 YNFKEQ. Between the trimmed V and J ends, which lost 1 base and 1 base, there was a span of 11 bases.

The DNA for the CDR3 is TGTGCCAGTAGGACCACTAGCGGGAGAGCTAGCAATGAGCAGTTCTTC. It specifies CASRTTSGRASNEQFF. The V call is TRBV19, the J call TRBJ2-1; TRBD2 agrees at 11 bases. Trimming removed 6 bases from V and 6 bases from J; junction bases left unmatched: 10. The CDR3 totals 16 residues. Per the germline V gene, CDR1 is LNHDA and CDR2 is SQIVND (reference sequence).

The rearrangement joins TRBV6-1 to TRBJ1-2, with no clear D. Trimming shortened V by 3 bases and J by 5 bases, and 10 bases separated the two germline ends. This CDR3 is 13 amino acids long. Germline CDR1 reads MNHNS; CDR2 reads SASEGT. The CDR3: CASSDSGRYGYTF. CDR3 DNA: TGTGCCAGCAGTGATTCGGGGAGATATGGCTACACCTTC.

The chain is built from TRBV4-1 and TRBJ2-3, with D possibly matching TRBD1 (6 bases). Germline loops: CDR1 MGHRA, CDR2 YSYEKL. The CDR3 has 17 amino acids. V was cut by 2 bases and J by 1 base, with 16 bases left in between. The CDR3 reads CASSQISDSFRTDTQYF. DNA for the CDR3: TGCGCCAGCAGCCAAATTTCGGACAGCTTTCGCACAGATACGCAGTATTTT.

CDR3 in amino acids: CAWSVAGDNAEAFF. The DNA for the CDR3 is TGTGCCTGGAGTGTAGCAGGGGATAACGCTGAAGCTTTCTTT. V usage is TRBV30 and J usage is TRBJ1-1; TRBD1 might be the D (6 bases). V gave up 0 bases and J gave up 6 bases, with 14 bases separating them. Looked up from germline, CDR1 is GTSNPN and CDR2 is SVGIG (reference sequence). The CDR3 extends over 14 amino acids.

The chain uses TRBV6-5 and TRBJ1-1; TRBD1 might be the D (6 bases). The germline V and J ends were trimmed by 6 bases and 0 bases, with 11 bases remaining between them. The CDR3 has 14 amino acids. CDR1 is MNHEY, CDR2 SVGAGI, per germline. CDR3 nucleotide sequence: TGTGCCAGCAGCTCCGGACAGTTGAACACTGAAGCTTTCTTT. Amino acid sequence: CASSSGQLNTEAFF.

V is TRBV6-5 and J is TRBJ1-1, with 10 bases aligning to TRBD1. Per germline, CDR1 MNHEY and CDR2 SVGAGI. The CDR3 consists of 16 residues. Unmatched junction bases numbered 2, after V lost 0 bases and J lost 1 base. The CDR3 protein is CASSYSRTGGNTEAFF. The CDR3 DNA follows: TGTGCCAGCAGTTACTCGAGGACAGGGGGGAACACTGAAGCTTTCTTT.

The chain uses TRBV6-4 and TRBJ2-3, with D maybe TRBD2 (5 bases). V was trimmed by 4 bases and J by 0 bases, leaving 11 bases between them. Germline loops: CDR1 MRHNA, CDR2 SNTAGT. The CDR3 is 15 residues long. CDR3 sequence reads: CASSGSGLSTDTQYF. The CDR3 DNA follows: TGTGCCAGCAGTGGTTCTGGACTGAGCACAGATACGCAGTATTTT.

CDR3 in DNA: TGCGCCAGCAGCTGGGCGACAGGCTGGGGGAACACTGAAGCTTTCTTT. It yields the protein CASSWATGWGNTEAFF. The rearrangement links TRBV5-1 to TRBJ1-1, with D perhaps TRBD1 (6 bases). V shed 3 bases and J shed 1 base, with 16 bases lying between them. The CDR3 is 16 residues long. In germline, CDR1 is SGHRS, CDR2 YFSETQ.

The gene calls are TRBV2 and TRBJ1-2; 8 nucleotides match TRBD1. J gave up 7 bases and V 6 bases, and 4 bases lay outside the gene matches. Germline CDR1 SNHLY, CDR2 FYNNEI. The CDR3 is made up of 12 amino acids. CDR3 sequence: CASSLGQGGYTF. CDR3 DNA sequence: TGTGCCAGCAGCTTAGGACAGGGTGGCTACACCTTC. Filled out from reference TRBV2 and TRBJ1-2, the complete variable domain reads EPEVTQTPSHQVTQMGQEVILRCVPISNHLYFYWYRQILGQKVEFLVSFYNNEISEKSEIFDDQFSVERPDGSNFTLKIRSTKLEDSAMYFCASSLGQGGYTFGSGTRLTVV.